These 14 T cell receptor beta chains share one sample of origin, sequenced in a study of monozygotic twins with inflammatory bowel disease. TCRdb reanalyzed the 5' RACE reads, giving one entry per CDR3 protein sequence and no DNA. The sample's table shows around 410,000 distinct CDR3 sequences. Input material: blood. These receptors originate from a human donor with ulcerative colitis or Crohn's disease, or a healthy co-twin of an affected twin (not recorded which).

The gene calls are TRBV28 and TRBJ1-1; the D gene TCRdb calls, TRBD1, cannot be checked with no DNA. The CDR3 extends over 12 amino acids. CDR1 is MDHEN and CDR2 is SYDVKM in the germline V gene. CDR3 protein: CASSPITGRTFF.

The chain employs TRBV28 and TRBJ2-6. The CDR3 covers 15 residues. Germline V gives CDR1 MDHEN, CDR2 SYDVKM. CDR3: CASRIPGTGANVLTF.

The chain recombines TRBV14 with TRBJ2-1; TCRdb's D gene call, TRBD1, goes unchecked for lack of DNA. Germline V gene lookup returns CDR1 SGHDN and CDR2 FVKESK. This CDR3 has 17 amino acids. The CDR3 sequence is CASSVRATGGAGNEQFF. Based on the CDR3 plus reference TRBV14 and TRBJ2-1, the full variable domain is EAGVTQFPSHSVIEKGQTVTLRCDPISGHDNLYWYRRVMGKEIKFLLHFVKESKQDESGMPNNRFLAERTGGTYSTLKVQPAELEDSGVYFCASSVRATGGAGNEQFFGPGTRLTVL.

This chain links TRBV3-1 with TRBJ1-1. The CDR3 totals 12 residues. CDR1 is LGHDT and CDR2 is YNNKEL in the germline V gene (reference sequence). This CDR3 is CASSQRTGGAFF. The variable domain in full, completed from reference TRBV3-1 and TRBJ1-1, reads DTAVSQTPKYLVTQMGNDKSIKCEQNLGHDTMYWYKQDSKKFLKIMFSYNNKELIINETVPNRFSPKSPDKAHLNLHINSLELGDSAVYFCASSQRTGGAFFGQGTRLTVV.

J is TRBJ2-1 and V is TRBV5-1. This CDR3 region has 12 residues. Germline V gene sequence: CDR1 SGHRS, CDR2 YFSETQ. Here the CDR3 reads CASSGGYNEQFF.

The CDR3 reads CASSLGTGPRETQYF. The chain carries TRBV7-7 and TRBJ2-5; the TCRdb call, TRBD1, lacks DNA for checking. There are 15 residues in the CDR3. Germline V gene data show CDR1 as SSHAT and CDR2 as FNYEAQ (reference sequence).

The chain joins TRBV5-1 to TRBJ2-7. The length of the CDR3 is 14 residues. CDR1 is SGHRS and CDR2 is YFSETQ in the germline V gene. The CDR3 sequence: CASSSGEYPYEQYF.

The J gene is TRBJ1-2, the V gene TRBV11-2; TCRdb's D call of TRBD1 is untestable without DNA. The CDR3 is made up of 13 amino acids. Per germline, CDR1 SGHAT and CDR2 FQNNGV. This CDR3 reads CASRRQGARGYTF.

V and J are TRBV5-1 and TRBJ2-7; TCRdb picks TRBD1, but there is no DNA to check that call. The CDR3 extends over 15 amino acids. Germline V gene data show CDR1 as SGHRS and CDR2 as YFSETQ. The CDR3 spells CASSFQGTESYEQYF.

The J gene is TRBJ2-2, the V gene TRBV3-1; the D gene TCRdb calls, TRBD2, cannot be checked with no DNA. Germline-derived CDR1 and CDR2 are LGHDT and YNNKEL (reference sequence). The CDR3 totals 15 residues. CDR3 loop: CASSLRTSGRSELFF.

The chain uses TRBV20-1 and TRBJ1-1; TCRdb selects TRBD1, and the lack of DNA leaves this call unchecked. Germline V gives CDR1 DFQATT, CDR2 SNEGSKA (reference sequence). The CDR3 sequence is 14 residues long. The CDR3 sequence: CSASSPRGNTEAFF.

The chain combines TRBV2 with TRBJ1-1. There are 11 residues in the CDR3. CDR1 is SNHLY and CDR2 is FYNNEI in the germline V gene. CDR3 sequence: CASSAAFEAFF.

The V and J genes are TRBV5-1 and TRBJ1-3; the D call from TCRdb, TRBD1, cannot be confirmed without DNA. Germline-derived CDR1 and CDR2 are SGHRS and YFSETQ. The CDR3 is 13 residues long. The CDR3 here is CASSGGQGNTIYF.

The rearrangement links TRBV15 to TRBJ1-1; lacking DNA, the TRBD1 call made by TCRdb goes unchecked. This CDR3 has 16 residues. Germline CDR1 and CDR2: LNHNV and YYDKDF (reference sequence). The CDR3 reads CATSLKGRGLGTEAFF.